What follows are 3 T cell receptor beta chains derived from one specimen sequenced in a study of CD8 T cells in Susac syndrome. It was with random hexamers that about 0.45 to 1 ug RNA was reverse transcribed. A single record per CDR3 protein comes from TCRdb applying MiXCR to the immunoSEQ multiplex PCR reads. The profile shows about 300,000 distinct CDR3 sequences, 70% to 90% of them singletons. What was sequenced was CD8+ T cells from PBMCs. The origin of the receptors is a human donor with multiple sclerosis.

CDR3 loop: CASSAGGAFGYTF. The CDR3 DNA sequence: TGTGCCAGCAGCGCGGGAGGGGCGTTTGGCTACACCTTC. The chain combines TRBV9 with TRBJ1-2, with D perhaps matching TRBD1 (5 bases). Looked up from germline, CDR1 is SGDLS and CDR2 is YYNGEE. The CDR3 loop spans 13 amino acids. Trimming took 3 bases from V and 7 from J, leaving 13 bases between them.

The chain is built from TRBV11-2 and TRBJ1-2; D is unresolved. The V gene lost 3 bases and the J gene lost 6 bases, with 14 bases spanning the gap. Germline loops: CDR1 SGHAT, CDR2 FQNNGV. This CDR3 has 14 residues. CDR3 sequence (DNA): TGTGCCAGCAGCTTGGTGACCGGGAGCAATGGCTACACCTTC. This encodes CASSLVTGSNGYTF.

The chain uses TRBV19 and TRBJ2-1; weak D call: TRBD1 (7 bases). Per the germline V gene, CDR1 is LNHDA and CDR2 is SQIVND (reference sequence). Between the trimmed V and J ends, which lost 5 bases and 7 bases, there was a span of 21 bases. This CDR3 region has 16 residues. Written as DNA, the CDR3 is TGTGCCAGTAGTGTCCTCTCAGGGGGGCCGGGGAATGAGCAGTTCTTC. Amino acid sequence: CASSVLSGGPGNEQFF. The variable domain in full, with the rest retrieved from reference TRBV19 and TRBJ2-1, is DGGITQSPKYLFRKEGQNVTLSCEQNLNHDAMYWYRQDPGQGLRLIYYSQIVNDFQKGDIAEGYSVSREKKESFPLTVTSAQKNPTAFYLCASSVLSGGPGNEQFFGPGTRLTVL.